A selection of T cell receptor beta chains follows, all from one sample in a study of blood T cell repertoires in COVID-19. The protocol was immunoSEQ multiplex PCR, while the TCRdb copy is restricted to in-frame clones and leaves out a portion. The sample holds 150,000 to 200,000 clones, about four fifths seen once. Material: peripheral blood. All receptors come from a man in his 60s with active or convalescent COVID-19. Each CDR3 is given without its conserved first and last residue. Each record gives: D gene, V gene, CDR3 protein. The D gene is left open where the match is weak.

- | TRBV9 | ASSAGRAHGSYNSPLH
TRBD2 | TRBV2 | ASSEGTSGGRETQY
TRBD2 | TRBV5-4 | PRRAGGDTGELF
- | TRBV7-2 | ASSHPGTRDYNEQF
- | TRBV5-1 | ASSLGLGVKETQY
- | TRBV5-1 | ASSLLTADYGYT
- | TRBV7-6 | ASSRDKNYGYT
- | TRBV5-1 | ASSLEGWYSIQETQY
TRBD2 | TRBV5-1 | ASSRTSGGAGEQF
- | TRBV6-4 | ASSDSSFAGELF
TRBD2 | TRBV2 | ASSALAGTGNEQF
- | TRBV10-2 | ASSGQMNTEAF
- | TRBV18 | ASSQNGGVTEAF
TRBD2 | TRBV7-9 | ASSLNRVLLAGAYNEQF
- | TRBV11-2 | ASTLGASTDTQY
- | TRBV29-1 | SVVWQGGSKNIQY
- | TRBV2 | ASTPSGGANTIY
- | TRBV18 | ASSPFIWTDTSTDTQY
- | TRBV11-1 | ASSLAGGQETQY
TRBD1 | TRBV5-1 | ASSSGQDFSEAF
- | TRBV10-3 | AISEVLRVEAF
TRBD2 | TRBV29-1 | SVEDLAGGRYFEQF
TRBD2 | TRBV9 | ASSVGGLAGFDEQF
TRBD2 | TRBV28 | ASSLSSGTSGTITYEQY
TRBD1 | TRBV19 | ASSNRTGVYNEQF
TRBD2 | TRBV4-1 | ASRNGEGTNTGELF
- | TRBV3-1/TRBV3-2 | ASSPLGPQETQY
TRBD1 | TRBV10-3 | AIRLGTGSQETQY
- | TRBV11-3 | ASSLGGVYEQY
TRBD2 | TRBV11-2 | ASSPDLAGRGETQY
TRBD1 | TRBV6-5 | ASSTRGTGSYEQY
TRBD1 | TRBV9 | ASSVSGGTEAF
- | TRBV4-2 | ASSQDPTRIDQPQH
- | TRBV10-1 | ASTPRDTGELF
- | TRBV18 | ASSSRDLMGGNTEAF
- | TRBV29-1 | SVAGSSWYTEAF
- | TRBV18 | ASSPSVPANYGYT
TRBD1 | TRBV28 | ASSPRTGGIYGYT
- | TRBV7-9 | ASSLWSRTPSQETQY
- | TRBV10-1 | ASSAQNGYGYT
TRBD2 | TRBV11-1 | ASSSGLAGAQETQY